One and the same sample provided the 23 T cell receptor beta chains below, sequenced in a study of regulatory T cells in long-lasting Graves disease. Time point meaning: persistent/refractory GD, antithyroid drugs over 5 years with positive TRAb. The TCR library was prepared using RNA isolated from PBMCs. Combining iRepertoire HTBI primers with Arm-PCR of CDR3 regions, the authors built TCR beta libraries. TCRdb processed the multiplex PCR reads anew with MiXCR; each CDR3 protein has one entry. In the table there are about 400,000 distinct CDR3 sequences, around 21% of which are singletons. Sequencing was performed on peripheral blood mononuclear cells (PBMCs), taken when the disease was refractory, from a patient treated with antithyroid drugs. Receptors were obtained from a female donor with Graves disease.

The genes are TRBV28 and TRBJ2-4; 11 bases match TRBD2. Matching the DNA end better, TRBJ2-5 makes the J call doubtful. The germline CDR1 and CDR2 sequences are MDHEN and SYDVKM. The CDR3 is 15 residues long. CDR3 coding DNA: TGTGCCAGCAGTTTTGCGGGACTAGCGGAAGAGACCCAGTACTTC. The encoded protein is CASSFAGLAEETQYF.

The chain couples TRBV7-6 to TRBJ2-2; possible D gene TRBD1, 7 bases. The V and J ends lost 0 bases and 7 bases respectively, with 12 bases between them. The CDR3 totals 15 residues. Germline-derived CDR1 and CDR2 are SGHVS and FNYEAQ. CDR3 sequence reads: CASSLAEGAGGELFF. In nucleotides, the CDR3 is TGTGCCAGCAGCTTAGCGGAGGGGGCTGGCGGGGAGCTGTTTTTT. The whole variable domain, remainder taken from reference TRBV7-6 and TRBJ2-2, is GAGVSQSPRYKVTKRGQDVALRCDPISGHVSLYWYRQALGQGPEFLTYFNYEAQQDKSGLPNDRFSAERPEGSISTLTIQRTEQRDSAMYRCASSLAEGAGGELFFGEGSRLTVL.

This rearrangement joins TRBV7-8 to TRBJ1-5; weak D call: TRBD1 (5 bases). Germline V gene lookup returns CDR1 SGHVS and CDR2 FQNEAQ. This CDR3 has 13 amino acids. V dropped 0 bases and J dropped 6 bases, with 6 bases sitting between them. The CDR3 DNA reads as TGTGCCAGCAGCTTAGCGACAGCTCAGCCCCAGCATTTT. Protein product: CASSLATAQPQHF.

This clonotype came up many times. The chain carries TRBV20-1 and TRBJ1-5; tentative D call: TRBD1 (5 bases). Trimming removed 1 base from V and 0 bases from J, with 7 bases in between. The CDR3 has 14 amino acids. Germline CDR1 DFQATT, CDR2 SNEGSKA (reference sequence). The CDR3 loop reads CSARGQLSNQPQHF. The CDR3 DNA is TGCAGTGCTAGAGGACAGCTTAGCAATCAGCCCCAGCATTTT.

This clonotype was seen many times. This chain links TRBV2 with TRBJ1-5; D unclear. Germline CDR1 is SNHLY and CDR2 is FYNNEI. The V end was cut by 6 bases, the J end by 5 bases, with 20 bases between. The CDR3 covers 16 residues. The DNA for the CDR3 is TGTGCCAGCAGCTTCTGGTCCGCCGAAAGGGATCAGCCCCAGCATTTT. Amino acid sequence: CASSFWSAERDQPQHF.

The gene calls are TRBV6-5 and TRBJ2-7; 12 bases align to TRBD2. Trimming took 4 bases from V and 11 from J; bases not matched to a gene: 18. This CDR3 comprises 17 residues. Germline V gene sequence: CDR1 MNHEY, CDR2 SVGAGI. As DNA, the CDR3 is TGTGCCAGCAGTTCGCGGGGACTAGCGGGCTCAAAAAATCGGGAGTACTTC. Its translation is CASSSRGLAGSKNREYF.

This clonotype showed up just a few times. This chain joins TRBV9 and TRBJ1-5; D may be TRBD1 (5 bases). This CDR3 has 16 amino acids. Trimming took off 5 bases at V and 2 bases at J, with 17 bases between the two ends. Germline CDR1 SGDLS, CDR2 YYNGEE. CDR3 sequence: CASRTKGFLGNQPQHF. The CDR3 nucleotides are TGTGCCAGCAGAACCAAGGGGTTTTTGGGCAATCAGCCCCAGCATTTT.

The chain combines TRBV12-3 or TRBV12-4 with TRBJ2-1; 10 positions agree with TRBD2. With V trimmed by 7 bases and J by 9 bases, 6 bases remained unmatched. The CDR3 runs to 13 residues. In DNA form, the CDR3 reads TGTGCCAGCACCCTACTAGCGGGAAGTGAGCAGTTCTTC. Translated: CASTLLAGSEQFF.

This clonotype showed up many times. The chain links TRBV12-3 or TRBV12-4 to TRBJ1-5; TRBD1 aligns across 7 bases. The CDR3 contains 16 residues. Losses at the gene ends were 4 bases for V and 2 bases for J; bases not matched to a gene: 8. The DNA of the CDR3 is TGTGCCAGCAGTTATCAGGGGGTTGAGGGCAATCAGCCCCAGCATTTT. Encoded protein: CASSYQGVEGNQPQHF.

The chain combines TRBV19 with TRBJ1-5; D is possibly TRBD1 (5 bases). Germline V gene data show CDR1 as LNHDA and CDR2 as SQIVND (reference sequence). The CDR3 is made up of 14 amino acids. Deletions cut 5 bases from V and 7 bases from J, with 15 bases between. The CDR3 nucleotides read TGTGCCAGTAGTCCCCAGGGAGGGTACCAGCCCCAGCATTTT. Translated, it gives CASSPQGGYQPQHF.

This clonotype was counted ten times or more. This chain connects TRBV7-2 to TRBJ1-1; D remains unclear. Germline CDR1 reads SGHTA; CDR2 reads FQGNSA. This CDR3 contains 13 residues. V was shortened by 2 bases and J by 3 bases, with 7 bases between the two germline ends. The CDR3 region is CASSLSGYTEAFF. The CDR3 coding sequence is TGTGCCAGCAGCTTATCCGGGTACACTGAAGCTTTCTTT.

Only a few counts were recorded for this clonotype. The rearrangement uses TRBV5-1 and TRBJ2-1, with D possibly being TRBD2 (6 bases). This CDR3 is 14 amino acids long. V was trimmed by 0 bases and J by 7 bases, leaving 11 bases between them. Germline V CDR1 and CDR2: SGHRS, YFSETQ. The CDR3 here is CASSLGGGANEQFF. CDR3 DNA sequence: TGCGCCAGCAGCTTGGGCGGAGGGGCTAATGAGCAGTTCTTC.

This clonotype has just a few counts. The V and J genes are TRBV20-1 and TRBJ1-4; a possible D gene is TRBD1 (5 bases). Germline V gives CDR1 DFQATT, CDR2 SNEGSKA (reference sequence). Trimming shortened V by 0 bases and J by 7 bases, and 12 bases separated the two germline ends. The CDR3 extends over 14 amino acids. CDR3 bases: TGCAGTGCTAGAGATGCAGGGTCGGTTGAAAAACTGTTTTTT. Translated: CSARDAGSVEKLFF.

This clonotype was detected a few times. The J gene is TRBJ1-2, the V gene TRBV12-3 or TRBV12-4; D not resolved. CDR3 size: 14 residues. V shed 4 bases and J shed 4 bases, with 13 bases lying between them. The CDR3 DNA is TGTGCCAGCAGTTACCACGCAGGCACCTATGGCTACACCTTC. Its translation is CASSYHAGTYGYTF.

The J gene is TRBJ1-5, the V gene TRBV28; maybe TRBD1 (6 bases). V shed 8 bases and J shed 7 bases, with 9 bases lying between them. The CDR3 is 11 amino acids. The germline CDR1 and CDR2 sequences are MDHEN and SYDVKM. This CDR3 is CASPGAQPQHF. CDR3 nucleotide sequence: TGTGCCAGCCCAGGGGCACAGCCCCAGCATTTT.

The CDR3 bases are TGTGCCACCAGCCGGGACAGGCCGAACACCGGGGAGCTGTTTTTT. It translates to CATSRDRPNTGELFF. V and J are TRBV24-1 and TRBJ2-2, with 8 nucleotides matching TRBD1. CDR1 and CDR2 (germline): KGHDR, SFDVKD. The trim removed 7 bases at V and 0 bases at J, leaving 3 bases unmatched. This CDR3 spans 15 amino acids.

This clonotype was counted a few times. The chain has TRBV7-2 and TRBJ2-1; 7 positions agree with TRBD2. The ends lost 0 bases at V and 7 bases at J; junction bases unmatched: 6. This CDR3 region has 15 residues. Germline V lookup: CDR1 SGHTA, CDR2 FQGNSA. For the CDR3, the DNA is TGTGCCAGCAGCTTAGCGGCGGGAGTAGGAAATGAGCAGTTCTTC. This sequence encodes CASSLAAGVGNEQFF.

This clonotype came up many times. This sequence joins TRBV29-1 and TRBJ2-5; the match to TRBD1 covers 7 bases. Germline trimming cut 7 bases from V and 5 bases from J; bases unmatched to any gene: 10. Germline V lookup: CDR1 SQVTM, CDR2 ANQGSEA. The CDR3 runs to 13 residues. The CDR3 reads CSGGLGRGETQYF. CDR3 DNA sequence: TGCAGCGGTGGTTTAGGCAGGGGGGAGACCCAGTACTTC.

The rearrangement uses TRBV28 and TRBJ1-6, with a possible D match to TRBD1 (6 bases). CDR1 is MDHEN, CDR2 SYDVKM, per germline. The ends were cut back, 6 bases at V and 7 bases at J, with 13 bases in the middle. This CDR3 comprises 14 residues. This CDR3 is CASSKDSPNSPLHF. CDR3 nucleotide sequence: TGTGCCAGCAGCAAGGACAGCCCAAATTCACCCCTCCACTTT.

This clonotype showed up just a few times. The V and J genes are TRBV2 and TRBJ2-3; D possibly corresponds to TRBD1 (6 bases). The CDR3 is 11 residues long. The germline V gene encodes CDR1 SNHLY and CDR2 FYNNEI. V lost 5 bases and J lost 9, with 9 bases in between. The CDR3 DNA sequence: TGTGCCAGCAGTCCGACAGGAACGCAGTATTTT. Translating gives CASSPTGTQYF.

This clonotype was recorded a few times. The gene calls are TRBV2 and TRBJ2-7; no definite D call. The CDR3 contains 13 residues. V was cut by 7 bases and J by 3 bases, with 13 bases left in between. Germline V lookup: CDR1 SNHLY, CDR2 FYNNEI. The CDR3 DNA reads TGTGCCAGCATCGGTCCAGGAAACTACGAGCAGTACTTC. This encodes CASIGPGNYEQYF.

The rearrangement uses TRBV29-1 and TRBJ2-3, with a possible D match to TRBD2 (6 bases). The CDR3 contains 18 residues. V was pared by 0 bases and J by 8 bases, with 27 bases between. Germline CDR1 SQVTM, CDR2 ANQGSEA. The CDR3 loop reads CSVEDLDFSGRLRGTQYF. The CDR3 region has the DNA TGCAGCGTTGAAGATCTGGATTTTAGTGGGAGGCTTCGTGGTACGCAGTATTTT.

This clonotype was seen ten or more times. The chain recombines TRBV11-2 with TRBJ2-7; tentative D call: TRBD2 (7 bases). This CDR3 has 17 amino acids. The V gene's germline CDR1 is SGHAT and CDR2 FQNNGV. V lost 1 base, J lost 2 bases, and 18 bases lay in between. The CDR3 DNA reads TGTGCCAGCAGCTTAGCCTTCCCGGGGGGCGTCCCCTACGAGCAGTACTTC. The encoded protein is CASSLAFPGGVPYEQYF.